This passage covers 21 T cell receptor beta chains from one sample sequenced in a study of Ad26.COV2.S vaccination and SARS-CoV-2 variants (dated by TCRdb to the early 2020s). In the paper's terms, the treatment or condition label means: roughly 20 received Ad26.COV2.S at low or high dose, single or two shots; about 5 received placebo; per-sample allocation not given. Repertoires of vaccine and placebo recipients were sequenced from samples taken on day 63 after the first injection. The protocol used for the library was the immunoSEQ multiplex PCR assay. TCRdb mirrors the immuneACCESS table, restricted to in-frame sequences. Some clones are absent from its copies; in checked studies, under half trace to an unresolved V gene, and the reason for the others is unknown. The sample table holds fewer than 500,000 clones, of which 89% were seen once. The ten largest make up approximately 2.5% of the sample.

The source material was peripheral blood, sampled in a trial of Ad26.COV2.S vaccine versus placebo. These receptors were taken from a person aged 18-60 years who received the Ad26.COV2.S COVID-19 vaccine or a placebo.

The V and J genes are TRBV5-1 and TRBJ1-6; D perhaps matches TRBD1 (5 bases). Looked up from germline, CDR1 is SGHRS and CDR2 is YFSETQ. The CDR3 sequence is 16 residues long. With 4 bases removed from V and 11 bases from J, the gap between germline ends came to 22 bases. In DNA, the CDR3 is TGCGCCAGCAGCCGAGCGGGGGACGGGCAAGGGACACCCCTCCACTTT. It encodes CASSRAGDGQGTPLHF.

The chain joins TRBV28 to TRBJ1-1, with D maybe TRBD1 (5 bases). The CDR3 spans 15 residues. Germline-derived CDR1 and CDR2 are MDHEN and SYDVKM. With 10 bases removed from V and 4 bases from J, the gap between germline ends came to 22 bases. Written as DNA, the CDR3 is TGTGCCACCCGAAGTGGCGCTATGGGGACCACTGAAGCTTTCTTT. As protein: CATRSGAMGTTEAFF.

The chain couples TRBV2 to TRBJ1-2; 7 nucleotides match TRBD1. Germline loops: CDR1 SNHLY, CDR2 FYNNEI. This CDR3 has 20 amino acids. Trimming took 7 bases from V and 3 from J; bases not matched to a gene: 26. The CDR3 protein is CASIVRGKLGVPSKHYGYTF. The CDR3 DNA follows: TGTGCCAGCATTGTCAGGGGGAAGTTAGGGGTACCATCAAAACACTATGGCTACACCTTC.

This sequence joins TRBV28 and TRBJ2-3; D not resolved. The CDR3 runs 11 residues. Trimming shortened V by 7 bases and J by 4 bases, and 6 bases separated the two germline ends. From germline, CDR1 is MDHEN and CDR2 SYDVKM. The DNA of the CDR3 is TGTGCCAGCACTACGGCAGATACGCAGTATTTT. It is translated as CASTTADTQYF.

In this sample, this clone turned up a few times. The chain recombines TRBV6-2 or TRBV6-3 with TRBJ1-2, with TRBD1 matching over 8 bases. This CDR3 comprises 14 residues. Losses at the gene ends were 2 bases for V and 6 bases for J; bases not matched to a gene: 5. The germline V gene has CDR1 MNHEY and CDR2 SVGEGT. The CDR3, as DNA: TGTGCCAGCAGTTACCTGGACAGGGCCGATGGCTACACCTTC. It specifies CASSYLDRADGYTF.

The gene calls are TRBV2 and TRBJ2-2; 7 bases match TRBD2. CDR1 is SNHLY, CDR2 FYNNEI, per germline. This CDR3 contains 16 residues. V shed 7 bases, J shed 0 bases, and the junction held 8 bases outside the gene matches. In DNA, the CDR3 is TGTGCCAGCAACTTGGAGCGGGGCGCGAACACCGGGGAGCTGTTTTTT. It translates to CASNLERGANTGELFF.

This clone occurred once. CDR3 sequence reads: CASSLKTGSAYEKLFF. The CDR3 DNA is TGTGCCAGCAGCTTGAAGACAGGGAGCGCGTATGAAAAACTGTTTTTT. The chain is built from TRBV5-6 and TRBJ1-4; TRBD1 matches 7 bases. V shed 1 base, J shed 6 bases, and the junction held 9 bases outside the gene matches. There are 16 residues in the CDR3. Germline loops: CDR1 SGHDT, CDR2 YYEEEE. The full variable domain, its missing parts supplied by reference TRBV5-6 and TRBJ1-4, is DAGVTQSPTHLIKTRGQQVTLRCSPKSGHDTVSWYQQALGQGPQFIFQYYEEEERQRGNFPDRFSGHQFPNYSSELNVNALLLGDSALYLCASSLKTGSAYEKLFFGSGTQLSVL.

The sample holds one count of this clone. CDR3 in amino acids: CASSRTRGTNEKLFF. The CDR3 nucleotides are TGTGCCAGCAGCCGGACCAGGGGGACTAATGAAAAACTGTTTTTT. The chain joins TRBV7-8 to TRBJ1-4, with 7 bases identical to TRBD1. V lost 5 bases, J lost 2 bases, and 5 bases stayed unmatched. CDR3 length equals 15 residues. Looked up from germline, CDR1 is SGHVS and CDR2 is FQNEAQ.

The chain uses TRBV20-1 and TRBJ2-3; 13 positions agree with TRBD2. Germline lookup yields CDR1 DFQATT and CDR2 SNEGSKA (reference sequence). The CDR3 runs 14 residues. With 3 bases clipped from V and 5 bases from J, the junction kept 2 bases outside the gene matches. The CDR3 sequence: CSASGLAGVDTQYF. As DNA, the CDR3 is TGCAGTGCTAGTGGACTAGCGGGAGTAGATACGCAGTATTTT.

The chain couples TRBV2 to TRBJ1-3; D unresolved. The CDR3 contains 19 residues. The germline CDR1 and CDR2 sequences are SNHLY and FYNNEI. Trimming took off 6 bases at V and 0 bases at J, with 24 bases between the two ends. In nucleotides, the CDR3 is TGTGCCAGCAGATCCCTCGGGCCCAGGTTCCTCAACTCTGGAAACACCATATATTTT. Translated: CASRSLGPRFLNSGNTIYF.

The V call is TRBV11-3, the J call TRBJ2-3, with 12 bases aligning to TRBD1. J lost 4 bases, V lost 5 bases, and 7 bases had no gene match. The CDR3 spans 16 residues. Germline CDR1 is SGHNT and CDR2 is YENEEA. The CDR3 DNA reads TGTGCCAGCAGCCCGTCCCGGGACAGGGGGCCAGATACGCAGTATTTT. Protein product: CASSPSRDRGPDTQYF.

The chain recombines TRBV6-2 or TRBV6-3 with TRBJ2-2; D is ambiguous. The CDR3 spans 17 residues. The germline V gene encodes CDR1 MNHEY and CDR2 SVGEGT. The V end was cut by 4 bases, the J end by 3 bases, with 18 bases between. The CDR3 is CASSFFPRLSYTGELFF. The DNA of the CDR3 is TGTGCCAGCAGTTTTTTCCCCCGATTAAGTTACACCGGGGAGCTGTTTTTT.

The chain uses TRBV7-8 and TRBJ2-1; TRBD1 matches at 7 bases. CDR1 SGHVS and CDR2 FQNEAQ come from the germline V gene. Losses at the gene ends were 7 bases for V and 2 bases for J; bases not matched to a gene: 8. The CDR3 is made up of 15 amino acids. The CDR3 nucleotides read TGTGCCAGCACCTTTGGGGACAGACCCTACAATGAGCAGTTCTTC. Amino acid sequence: CASTFGDRPYNEQFF. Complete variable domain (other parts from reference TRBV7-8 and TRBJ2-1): GAGVSQSPRYKVAKRGQDVALRCDPISGHVSLFWYQQALGQGPEFLTYFQNEAQLDKSGLPSDRFFAERPEGSVSTLKIQRTQQEDSAVYLCASTFGDRPYNEQFFGPGTRLTVL.

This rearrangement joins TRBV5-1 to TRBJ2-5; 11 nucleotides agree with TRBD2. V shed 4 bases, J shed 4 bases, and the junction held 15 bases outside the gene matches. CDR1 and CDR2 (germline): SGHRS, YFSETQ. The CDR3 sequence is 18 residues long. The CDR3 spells CASSAGLAATPRGETQYF. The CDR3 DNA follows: TGCGCCAGCAGCGCGGGACTAGCGGCCACCCCACGGGGAGAGACCCAGTACTTC.

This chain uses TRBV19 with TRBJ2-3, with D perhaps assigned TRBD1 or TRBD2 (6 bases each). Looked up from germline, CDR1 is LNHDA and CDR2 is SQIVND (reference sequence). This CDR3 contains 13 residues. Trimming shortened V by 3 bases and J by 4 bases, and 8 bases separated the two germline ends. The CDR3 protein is CASSMGGSDTQYF. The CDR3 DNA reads TGTGCCAGTAGTATGGGGGGCTCAGATACGCAGTATTTT. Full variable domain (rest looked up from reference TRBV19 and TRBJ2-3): DGGITQSPKYLFRKEGQNVTLSCEQNLNHDAMYWYRQDPGQGLRLIYYSQIVNDFQKGDIAEGYSVSREKKESFPLTVTSAQKNPTAFYLCASSMGGSDTQYFGPGTRLTVL.

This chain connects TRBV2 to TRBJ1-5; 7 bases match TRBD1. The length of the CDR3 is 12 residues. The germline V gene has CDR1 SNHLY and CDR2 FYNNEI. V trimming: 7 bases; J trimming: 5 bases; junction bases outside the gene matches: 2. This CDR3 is CASKGADQPQHF. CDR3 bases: TGTGCCAGCAAGGGGGCCGATCAGCCCCAGCATTTT. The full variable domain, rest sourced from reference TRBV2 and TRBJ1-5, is EPEVTQTPSHQVTQMGQEVILRCVPISNHLYFYWYRQILGQKVEFLVSFYNNEISEKSEIFDDQFSVERPDGSNFTLKIRSTKLEDSAMYFCASKGADQPQHFGDGTRLSIL.

The CDR3 DNA is TGCGCCAGCAGCCAAGACCGGGACAGACACTACGAGCAGTACTTC. It codes for CASSQDRDRHYEQYF. The chain recombines TRBV4-1 with TRBJ2-7, with 7 bases fitting TRBD1. The V segment lost 0 bases and the J segment 3 bases; nucleotides outside the gene matches: 5. The CDR3 loop spans 15 amino acids. Germline CDR1 MGHRA, CDR2 YSYEKL.

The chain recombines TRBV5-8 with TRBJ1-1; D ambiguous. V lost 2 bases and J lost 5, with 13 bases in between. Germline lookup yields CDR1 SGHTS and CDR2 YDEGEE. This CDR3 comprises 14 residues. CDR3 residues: CASSFAASLTEAFF. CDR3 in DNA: TGTGCCAGCAGCTTTGCGGCGTCTCTTACTGAAGCTTTCTTT.

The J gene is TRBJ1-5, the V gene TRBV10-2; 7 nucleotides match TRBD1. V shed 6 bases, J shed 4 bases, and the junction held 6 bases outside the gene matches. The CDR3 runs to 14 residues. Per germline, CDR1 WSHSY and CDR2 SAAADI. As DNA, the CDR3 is TGCGCCAGCAGCCAGACAGGGCGGAATCAGCCCCAGCATTTT. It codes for CASSQTGRNQPQHF.

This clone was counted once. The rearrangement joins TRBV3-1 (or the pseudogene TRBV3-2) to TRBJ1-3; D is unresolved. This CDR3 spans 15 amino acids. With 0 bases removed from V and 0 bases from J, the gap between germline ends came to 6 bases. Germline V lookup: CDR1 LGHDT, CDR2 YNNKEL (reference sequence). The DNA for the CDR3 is TGTGCCAGCAGCCAAGACAGGCTCTCTGGAAACACCATATATTTT. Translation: CASSQDRLSGNTIYF.

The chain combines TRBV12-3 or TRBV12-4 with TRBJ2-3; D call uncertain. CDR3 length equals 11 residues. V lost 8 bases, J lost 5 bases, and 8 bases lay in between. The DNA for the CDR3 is TGTGCCAGCGCTTTGGGAGATACGCAGTATTTT. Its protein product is CASALGDTQYF.